These 30 T cell receptor beta chains share one sample of origin, sequenced in a study of T cells in Graves' hyperthyroidism and ophthalmopathy. Using RNA transcripts as the source, TCR beta CDR3 regions were amplified. The HTBI primer set was used in a first-round RT-PCR of the TCR CDR3. TCRdb reanalysed the multiplex PCR reads using MiXCR and keeps one entry per CDR3 protein. Among 600,000 to 650,000 distinct CDR3 sequences listed, 20% were seen once. The sequenced sample consisted of blood. Receptors originate from a man between 25 and 39 years old with Graves' ophthalmopathy.

This clonotype showed up just a few times. V usage is TRBV7-3 and J usage is TRBJ2-2; D is possibly TRBD2 (6 bases). Germline V gene lookup returns CDR1 SGHTA and CDR2 FQGTGA. The CDR3 spans 15 residues. Deletions cut 5 bases from V and 2 bases from J, with 12 bases between. This CDR3 reads CASSVFSGNTGELFF. CDR3 DNA sequence: TGTGCCAGCAGCGTTTTTAGCGGTAACACCGGGGAGCTGTTTTTT.

The V call is TRBV28, the J call TRBJ2-1; either TRBD1 or TRBD2 may fit D (5 bases each). This CDR3 has 12 amino acids. Looked up from germline, CDR1 is MDHEN and CDR2 is SYDVKM. V was clipped by 8 bases and J by 8 bases, with 13 bases between them. The CDR3 nucleotides read TGTGCCAGCGCCGGGACCCGCGATGAGCAGTTCTTC. Translation: CASAGTRDEQFF. Together with reference TRBV28 and TRBJ2-1, the CDR3 gives the full variable domain: DVKVTQSSRYLVKRTGEKVFLECVQDMDHENMFWYRQDPGLGLRLIYFSYDVKMKEKGDIPEGYSVSREKKERFSLILESASTNQTSMYLCASAGTRDEQFFGPGTRLTVL.

This clonotype appeared a few times. This chain links TRBV28 with TRBJ1-2; TRBD1 matches at 9 bases. J lost 3 bases, V lost 6 bases, and 2 bases had no gene match. Germline values: CDR1 MDHEN, CDR2 SYDVKM. This CDR3 is 13 amino acids long. In nucleotides, the CDR3 is TGTGCCAGCAGGAGGACAGGGGACTATGGCTACACCTTC. Encoded protein: CASRRTGDYGYTF.

This clonotype occurred many times. This chain connects TRBV3-1 to TRBJ2-7; D possibly corresponds to TRBD2 (5 bases). The CDR3 spans 15 residues. Trimming removed 1 base from V and 1 base from J, with 11 bases in between. Germline V lookup: CDR1 LGHDT, CDR2 YNNKEL (reference sequence). CDR3 sequence reads: CASSQGQERSYEQYF. CDR3 coding DNA: TGTGCCAGCAGCCAAGGGCAGGAGCGGTCCTACGAGCAGTACTTC.

In its sample, this clonotype was seen many times. The chain links TRBV2 to TRBJ2-1, with 13 bases lining up with TRBD2. After removal of 7 bases from V and 9 bases from J, the junction contained 6 bases not matched to a gene. The CDR3 has 14 amino acids. The germline gives CDR1 SNHLY, CDR2 FYNNEI. CDR3 sequence reads: CASTGTSGTSEQFF. The CDR3 nucleotides are TGTGCCAGCACCGGGACTAGCGGGACGAGTGAGCAGTTCTTC.

The chain has TRBV5-6 and TRBJ1-1; possibly TRBD1 for D (6 bases). The CDR3 is 16 amino acids. Between the trimmed V and J ends, which lost 4 bases and 1 base, there was a span of 17 bases. CDR1 and CDR2 (germline): SGHDT, YYEEEE. DNA of the CDR3: TGTGCCAGCAGCCCCGGGGGGGGGGGCAGGAACACTGAAGCTTTCTTT. Translation gives CASSPGGGGRNTEAFF.

This sequence joins TRBV2 and TRBJ1-1, with a possible D match to TRBD1 (5 bases). The CDR3 runs 14 residues. V lost 6 bases and J 6 bases, leaving 17 bases between the germline ends. Germline CDR1 reads SNHLY; CDR2 reads FYNNEI. CDR3 nucleotide sequence: TGTGCCAGCAGAGGATCAGGGTCGAGCGCTGAAGCTTTCTTT. Encoded protein: CASRGSGSSAEAFF.

This chain uses TRBV20-1 with TRBJ2-7; 7 bases match TRBD2. Per the germline V gene, CDR1 is DFQATT and CDR2 is SNEGSKA (reference sequence). The J segment lost 2 bases and the V segment lost 0 bases, leaving 4 bases of the junction unmatched. This CDR3 spans 14 amino acids. DNA for the CDR3: TGCAGTGCTAGAGATCGAGCGGGGACCTACGAGCAGTACTTC. Encoded protein: CSARDRAGTYEQYF.

In this sample, this clonotype turned up a few times. The chain links TRBV12-3 or TRBV12-4 to TRBJ1-3, with no clear D. The V end lost 7 bases, the J end lost 4 bases, and 11 bases lay between the germline ends. This CDR3 spans 13 amino acids. The CDR3 bases are TGTGCCAGCATTGCCCTCCCCGGAAACACCATATATTTT. Protein product: CASIALPGNTIYF.

This clonotype was seen a few times. DNA for the CDR3: TGTGCCAGCAGCGTAGGGGGGATTGACACTGAAGCTTTCTTT. Translating it yields CASSVGGIDTEAFF. The chain has TRBV9 and TRBJ1-1, with D possibly being TRBD1 (5 bases). This CDR3 region has 14 residues. V lost 0 bases, J lost 3 bases, and 9 bases lay in between. Germline assignment: CDR1 SGDLS and CDR2 YYNGEE.

J is TRBJ1-5 and V is TRBV6-1; D gene unclear. Trimming pared 6 bases from V and 7 bases from J, leaving 13 bases between. The CDR3 is made up of 13 amino acids. Germline CDR1 MNHNS, CDR2 SASEGT. As DNA, the CDR3 is TGTGCCAGCAGAGCTACTAGAGGGCAGCCCCAGCATTTT. This translates into CASRATRGQPQHF.

Only a few counts were recorded for this clonotype. The chain is built from TRBV6-1 and TRBJ2-7; D perhaps matches TRBD2 (6 bases). This CDR3 comprises 15 residues. Germline V gene data show CDR1 as MNHNS and CDR2 as SASEGT. V was cut by 7 bases and J by 0 bases, with 16 bases left in between. The CDR3 region is CASTPHGGSSYEQYF. CDR3 bases: TGTGCCAGCACCCCGCACGGGGGTAGCTCCTACGAGCAGTACTTC.

The chain employs TRBV20-1 and TRBJ2-2; D is unclear. The CDR3 consists of 13 residues. The ends were cut back, 5 bases at V and 2 bases at J, with 9 bases in the middle. Germline CDR1 reads DFQATT; CDR2 reads SNEGSKA (reference sequence). The CDR3: CSARPKNTGELFF. The CDR3 region has the DNA TGCAGTGCTCGGCCTAAAAACACCGGGGAGCTGTTTTTT.

The chain uses TRBV20-1 and TRBJ1-2; D not certain. The germline CDR1 and CDR2 sequences are DFQATT and SNEGSKA (reference sequence). The CDR3 spans 13 residues. With 0 bases removed from V and 8 bases from J, the gap between germline ends came to 13 bases. The CDR3 DNA sequence: TGCAGTGCTAGAGATCGCCTTCTAGGGGGCTACACCTTC. Its protein is CSARDRLLGGYTF.

This clonotype came up a few times. CDR3 residues: CASSVQGGRTDTQYF. The CDR3 nucleotides read TGTGCCAGCAGCGTACAGGGGGGAAGGACAGATACGCAGTATTTT. The genes are TRBV6-1 and TRBJ2-3, with 8 nucleotides matching TRBD1. V was pared by 6 bases and J by 3 bases, with 8 bases of the junction left unmatched. The length of the CDR3 is 15 residues. In germline, CDR1 is MNHNS, CDR2 SASEGT.

The CDR3, as DNA: TGCGCCAGCAGCCAAGAGGCAGCGGGAGGGGAGTACGAGCAGTACTTC. The encoded protein is CASSQEAAGGEYEQYF. The chain has TRBV5-1 and TRBJ2-7; 10 bases map to TRBD2. V lost 4 bases to trimming and J lost 4 bases; unmatched junction nucleotides: 11. The CDR3 consists of 16 residues. Germline values: CDR1 SGHRS, CDR2 YFSETQ. The entire variable domain, with the rest obtained from reference TRBV5-1 and TRBJ2-7, is as follows: KAGVTQTPRYLIKTRGQQVTLSCSPISGHRSVSWYQQTPGQGLQFLFEYFSETQRNKGNFPGRFSGRQFSNSRSEMNVSTLELGDSALYLCASSQEAAGGEYEQYFGPGTRLTVT.

This clonotype has at least ten counts. This chain uses TRBV28 with TRBJ2-3, with 8 nucleotides matching TRBD1. The CDR3 is 16 amino acids. Per the germline V gene, CDR1 is MDHEN and CDR2 is SYDVKM. V shed 5 bases, J shed 1 base, and the junction held 8 bases outside the gene matches. The CDR3: CASSPLTGEGTDTQYF. The DNA of the CDR3 is TGTGCCAGCAGTCCGCTGACAGGGGAAGGCACAGATACGCAGTATTTT.

V and J are TRBV7-6 and TRBJ2-7; 8 bases fit TRBD2. The CDR3 covers 15 residues. Germline V CDR1 and CDR2: SGHVS, FNYEAQ. The V segment lost 1 base and the J segment 4 bases; nucleotides outside the gene matches: 6. The CDR3 spells CASSLVREGLYEQYF. The CDR3 nucleotides are TGTGCCAGCAGCTTAGTACGGGAGGGCCTTTACGAGCAGTACTTC.

In its sample, this clonotype was seen many times. This chain uses TRBV28 with TRBJ2-7; 10 bases align to TRBD1. V shed 4 bases, J shed 5 bases, and the junction held 8 bases outside the gene matches. CDR1 and CDR2 from the germline V gene are MDHEN and SYDVKM. This CDR3 contains 15 residues. CDR3 bases: TGTGCCAGCAGTTCACTGGGGACAGGGGCCCACGAGCAGTACTTC. Amino acid sequence: CASSSLGTGAHEQYF.

This clonotype was seen a handful of times. The chain uses TRBV20-1 and TRBJ2-1; a weak D match, TRBD2 (5 bases). V was trimmed by 3 bases and J by 4 bases, leaving 13 bases between them. The CDR3 sequence is 14 residues long. The germline V gene encodes CDR1 DFQATT and CDR2 SNEGSKA (reference sequence). This CDR3 is CSARRPAEYNEQFF. CDR3 sequence (DNA): TGCAGTGCTAGGCGCCCAGCGGAGTACAATGAGCAGTTCTTC.

The V and J genes are TRBV6-1 and TRBJ2-1, with 11 bases matching TRBD2. The CDR3 length is 15 residues. J gave up 7 bases and V 6 bases, and 8 bases lay outside the gene matches. Looked up from germline, CDR1 is MNHNS and CDR2 is SASEGT. The CDR3 region has the DNA TGTGCCAGCAGCCGAACTAGCGGGAGTCCGAATGAGCAGTTCTTC. It specifies CASSRTSGSPNEQFF.

This clonotype was counted at least ten times. V gene TRBV7-3 combines with J gene TRBJ1-1; possible D gene TRBD1, 6 bases. The V gene's germline CDR1 is SGHTA and CDR2 FQGTGA. The V end lost 0 bases, the J end lost 1 base, and 9 bases lay between the germline ends. This CDR3 has 15 amino acids. The CDR3 sequence is CASSLTAGANTEAFF. CDR3 DNA: TGTGCCAGCAGCTTAACCGCGGGGGCGAACACTGAAGCTTTCTTT. The full variable domain, its missing parts supplied by reference TRBV7-3 and TRBJ1-1, is GAGVSQTPSNKVTEKGKYVELRCDPISGHTALYWYRQSLGQGPEFLIYFQGTGAADDSGLPNDRFFAVRPEGSVSTLKIQRTERGDSAVYLCASSLTAGANTEAFFGQGTRLTVV.

The chain joins TRBV6-1 to TRBJ1-2; D might be TRBD1 (5 bases). Germline CDR1 reads MNHNS; CDR2 reads SASEGT. Trimming stripped 0 bases from V and 4 bases from J, with 9 bases between. The CDR3 extends over 14 amino acids. The CDR3 DNA is TGTGCCAGCAGTGAAGCAGGGGACTTCTATGGCTACACCTTC. This translates into CASSEAGDFYGYTF.

This clonotype was found many times. This rearrangement joins TRBV18 to TRBJ1-2; no firm D call. This CDR3 spans 14 amino acids. CDR1 and CDR2 from the germline V gene are KGHSH and LQKENI. Trimming pared 1 base from V and 2 bases from J, leaving 8 bases between. For the CDR3, the DNA is TGTGCCAGCTCACCACTGAGGGAGAACTATGGCTACACCTTC. This translates into CASSPLRENYGYTF.

The V call is TRBV18, the J call TRBJ1-4; D may be TRBD1 (5 bases). Trimming removed 2 bases at V and 8 bases at J, with 21 bases between. The germline V gene encodes CDR1 KGHSH and CDR2 LQKENI. This CDR3 is 17 amino acids long. The CDR3 bases are TGTGCCAGCTCACCATCCACCGGGACCAGGCGTGGGGAAAAACTGTTTTTT. Amino acid sequence: CASSPSTGTRRGEKLFF.

The V call is TRBV20-1, the J call TRBJ2-6; 9 bases are shared with TRBD1. V lost 0 bases and J lost 1; bases outside the gene matches: 7. There are 18 residues in the CDR3. CDR1 and CDR2 from the germline V gene are DFQATT and SNEGSKA (reference sequence). CDR3 sequence (DNA): TGCAGTGCTAGAGATAACAGGGGGCATCTATCTGGGGCCAACGTCCTGACTTTC. Translating it yields CSARDNRGHLSGANVLTF.

This clonotype has more than one count but fewer than ten. This chain joins TRBV25-1 and TRBJ1-2; D is perhaps TRBD1 (6 bases). The CDR3 is made up of 13 amino acids. Germline V CDR1 and CDR2: MGHDK, SYGVNS. The V and J ends lost 6 bases and 2 bases respectively, with 10 bases between them. The CDR3 DNA reads as TGTGCCAGCAGGGACGGACAGAACTATGGCTACACCTTC. Translation: CASRDGQNYGYTF.

The CDR3 region has the DNA TGTGCCAGCAGCCAAAAAATCTCCAATTTGGCGGACTATGGCTACACCTTC. Its translation: CASSQKISNLADYGYTF. This chain uses TRBV27 with TRBJ1-2; D is ambiguous. From germline, CDR1 is MNHEY and CDR2 SMNVEV (reference sequence). V gave up 6 bases and J gave up 3 bases, with 23 bases separating them. The CDR3 sequence is 17 residues long.

This clonotype was seen many times. V gene TRBV6-2 or TRBV6-3 combines with J gene TRBJ2-3, with 14 bases identical to TRBD2. V trimming: 1 base; J trimming: 4 bases; junction bases outside the gene matches: 19. CDR3 length: 22 residues. The V gene's germline CDR1 is MNHEY and CDR2 SVGEGT. In nucleotides, the CDR3 is TGTGCCAGCAGTTACTTCCCGGACCGGACTAGCGGGAGGCTCAAGCTCCCAGATACGCAGTATTTT. Its translation: CASSYFPDRTSGRLKLPDTQYF.

V and J are TRBV3-2 and TRBJ2-2; the DNA was not compared with TRBD1, the D call given in the table. TRBV3-2 is shown as a pseudogene. CDR3 length: 16 residues. The chain's CDR3 is CASSQDPSGATGELFF. The CDR3 nucleotides read TGTGCCAGCAGCCAAGATCCGTCCGGGGCCACCGGGGAGCTGTTTTTT.